The 17 T cell receptor beta chains presented below share a single source sample, sequenced in a study of blood T cell repertoires in COVID-19. Profiled with immunoSEQ multiplex PCR; TCRdb holds only in-frame clones, not every one. Found here are more than 100,000 clones, more than 75% of them singletons; the top ten hold 3% to 4%. The sequenced sample consisted of peripheral blood. These receptors were collected from a woman in her sixties or seventies with acute or convalescent COVID-19.

V usage is TRBV19 and J usage is TRBJ2-1; D possibly corresponds to TRBD2 (5 bases). Trimming pared 4 bases from V and 3 bases from J, leaving 7 bases between. Per germline, CDR1 LNHDA and CDR2 SQIVND (reference sequence). The CDR3 runs to 13 residues. Written as DNA, the CDR3 is TGTGCCAGTAGTAACCGGGGCTACAATGAGCAGTTCTTC. This encodes CASSNRGYNEQFF.

The chain has TRBV7-2 and TRBJ2-7; 8 bases are a match to TRBD2. The length of the CDR3 is 16 residues. CDR1 SGHTA and CDR2 FQGNSA come from the germline V gene. V shed 1 base and J 3 bases; nucleotides not matched to a gene: 8. CDR3 loop: CASSLDKAGDFYEQYF. For the CDR3, the DNA is TGTGCCAGCAGCTTAGACAAAGCGGGGGACTTCTACGAGCAGTACTTC.

The count of this clone is one. The CDR3 region has the DNA TGTGCCAGCAGCGTAGGGACTAGCCCCCCATACGAGCAGTACTTC. Protein product: CASSVGTSPPYEQYF. This chain uses TRBV9 with TRBJ2-7; 8 bases are a match to TRBD2. V shed 0 bases and J 4 bases; nucleotides not matched to a gene: 6. The CDR3 loop spans 15 amino acids. CDR1 and CDR2 from the germline V gene are SGDLS and YYNGEE.

The V call is TRBV19, the J call TRBJ1-2; D gene ambiguous. Trimming took off 8 bases at V and 4 bases at J, with 14 bases between the two ends. CDR1 and CDR2 from the germline V gene are LNHDA and SQIVND (reference sequence). The CDR3 runs 13 residues. For the CDR3, the DNA is TGTGCCAGTGGGGAGGGAGTCTCCTATGGCTACACCTTC. This encodes CASGEGVSYGYTF.

Comment on this clone: The junction and the germline gene differ at one end; a read error may be behind it. This sequence joins TRBV7-3 and TRBJ2-1; TRBD1 aligns across 11 bases. This CDR3 is 12 amino acids long. CDR1 SGHTA and CDR2 FQGTGA come from the germline V gene. CDR3 DNA: TGTGCCAGCAGCTTAGGACAGGGGGCCAGGGTCTTC. Protein sequence: CASSLGQGARVF.

This chain links TRBV27 with TRBJ1-1; 7 bases align to TRBD1. After removal of 6 bases from V and 3 bases from J, the junction contained 7 bases not matched to a gene. The CDR3 has 14 amino acids. CDR1 and CDR2 (germline): MNHEY, SMNVEV (reference sequence). The CDR3 protein is CASSIQGGYTEAFF. As DNA, the CDR3 is TGTGCCAGCAGCATCCAAGGGGGCTACACTGAAGCTTTCTTT.

This clone appeared a few times. This chain joins TRBV5-1 and TRBJ2-7, with 7 positions matching TRBD1. The CDR3 spans 14 residues. Germline-derived CDR1 and CDR2 are SGHRS and YFSETQ. With V trimmed by 2 bases and J by 4 bases, 6 bases remained unmatched. DNA of the CDR3: TGCGCCAGCAGCTTTGGGACAGTTACTTACGAGCAGTACTTC. The encoded protein is CASSFGTVTYEQYF.

The rearrangement links TRBV9 to TRBJ1-2; the match to TRBD1 covers 10 bases. The germline CDR1 and CDR2 sequences are SGDLS and YYNGEE. The ends lost 2 bases at V and 6 bases at J; junction bases unmatched: 7. The CDR3 sequence is 15 residues long. CDR3 sequence: CASSVHRDRGNGYTF. DNA for the CDR3: TGTGCCAGCAGCGTTCACCGGGACAGGGGTAATGGCTACACCTTC.

The chain is built from TRBV5-1 and TRBJ1-1; a possible D gene is TRBD1 (5 bases). The CDR3 runs 15 residues. Trimming pared 0 bases from V and 4 bases from J, leaving 13 bases between. Germline V gene sequence: CDR1 SGHRS, CDR2 YFSETQ. In nucleotides, the CDR3 is TGCGCCAGCAGCTTGGCACAGGTTTCGGGCACTGAAGCTTTCTTT. It encodes CASSLAQVSGTEAFF.

This chain uses TRBV3-1 (or the pseudogene TRBV3-2) with TRBJ1-2, with a tentative D call TRBD1 (5 bases). This CDR3 contains 15 residues. V shed 5 bases and J shed 1 base, with 14 bases lying between them. CDR1 and CDR2 (germline): LGHDT, YNNKEL (reference sequence). CDR3 sequence: CASSSQTAFNYGYTF. In nucleotides, the CDR3 is TGTGCCAGCAGCTCTCAGACAGCTTTTAACTATGGCTACACCTTC.

This chain uses TRBV5-4 with TRBJ1-2, with TRBD1 matching over 7 bases. V was clipped by 4 bases and J by 4 bases; unmatched bases: 7. The V gene's germline CDR1 is SGHNT and CDR2 YYREEE (reference sequence). The CDR3 loop spans 14 amino acids. The CDR3 here is CASSIKGAPYGYTF. CDR3 in DNA: TGTGCCAGCAGCATAAAGGGGGCGCCCTATGGCTACACCTTC.

The rearrangement joins TRBV7-3 to TRBJ2-3; TRBD2 matches at 8 bases. Trimming cost V 1 base and J 5 bases; bases outside gene matches: 11. The CDR3 contains 17 residues. Germline assignment: CDR1 SGHTA and CDR2 FQGTGA. The CDR3 DNA reads TGTGCCAGCAGCTTAATTGCGGTGCGGGAGGTTCGAGATACGCAGTATTTT. Protein product: CASSLIAVREVRDTQYF.

The chain employs TRBV28 and TRBJ2-1; the D is unclear. V was shortened by 8 bases and J by 2 bases, with 13 bases between the two germline ends. This CDR3 region has 14 residues. Per germline, CDR1 MDHEN and CDR2 SYDVKM. DNA for the CDR3: TGTGCCAGCCAGGCCTCCCAACCCTACAATGAGCAGTTCTTC. This encodes CASQASQPYNEQFF.

This chain joins TRBV30 and TRBJ2-7, with D perhaps TRBD1 (6 bases). Germline lookup yields CDR1 GTSNPN and CDR2 SVGIG (reference sequence). This CDR3 is built from 12 residues. Between the trimmed V and J ends, which lost 2 bases and 3 bases, there was a span of 8 bases. CDR3 sequence reads: CAWSRDIYEQYF. CDR3 DNA: TGTGCCTGGAGTCGGGACATCTACGAGCAGTACTTC.

This clone is a singleton in its sample. The chain employs TRBV5-1 and TRBJ2-6; D uncertain. CDR3 length: 14 amino acids. Germline lookup yields CDR1 SGHRS and CDR2 YFSETQ. Trimming pared 1 base from V and 3 bases from J, leaving 5 bases between. CDR3 DNA: TGCGCCAGCAGCTTGTCTAATGGGGCCAACGTCCTGACTTTC. Translation: CASSLSNGANVLTF. Supplemented by reference TRBV5-1 and TRBJ2-6, the full variable domain reads KAGVTQTPRYLIKTRGQQVTLSCSPISGHRSVSWYQQTPGQGLQFLFEYFSETQRNKGNFPGRFSGRQFSNSRSEMNVSTLELGDSALYLCASSLSNGANVLTFGAGSRLTVL.

This chain uses TRBV3-1 (or the pseudogene TRBV3-2) with TRBJ1-3; no reliable D call. Trimming stripped 1 base from V and 2 bases from J, with 9 bases between. This CDR3 is 15 amino acids long. Germline CDR1 is LGHDT and CDR2 is YNNKEL (reference sequence). CDR3 in DNA: TGTGCCAGCAGCCAAGTCGCGGCTACTGGAAACACCATATATTTT. Encoded protein: CASSQVAATGNTIYF.

V is TRBV11-3 and J is TRBJ2-3; TRBD2 matches at 13 bases. Germline CDR1 reads SGHNT; CDR2 reads YENEEA. This CDR3 region has 17 residues. The junction had 10 bases not matched to a gene; V was cut back by 4 bases and J by 6 bases. The CDR3 protein is CASSYEGLAGLSDTQYF. DNA for the CDR3: TGTGCCAGCAGCTACGAGGGACTAGCGGGATTGTCGGATACGCAGTATTTT.